These 21 T cell receptor beta chains were all obtained from the same sample, sequenced in a study of long-term antiretroviral therapy in people with HIV. Researchers ran immunoSEQ v3.0 at survey level. The table came from immunoSEQ multiplex PCR; TCRdb's copy has only in-frame clones and leaves some out. Of 25,000 to 30,000 clones in the sample, roughly 90% were seen once. The specimen was unsorted PBMCs, collected 1.8 years after starting antiretroviral therapy. These TCRs come from a woman aged 18-29 years with HIV.

The V call is TRBV7-2, the J call TRBJ1-2; possibly TRBD1 for D (6 bases). The CDR3 covers 12 residues. From germline, CDR1 is SGHTA and CDR2 FQGNSA. Trimming took off 5 bases at V and 7 bases at J, with 11 bases between the two ends. The CDR3, as DNA: TGTGCCAGCAGCGAACAGGGTTTTGGCTACACCTTC. It yields the protein CASSEQGFGYTF.

This rearrangement joins TRBV19 to TRBJ1-5; unclear D gene. Germline V gene lookup returns CDR1 LNHDA and CDR2 SQIVND (reference sequence). The CDR3 is made up of 11 amino acids. V lost 7 bases and J lost 9, with 10 bases in between. The CDR3 loop is CASTGGGPQHF. The CDR3 coding sequence is TGTGCCAGTACCGGTGGTGGGCCCCAGCATTTT.

The rearrangement uses TRBV7-6 and TRBJ2-2; no definite D call. Germline V lookup: CDR1 SGHVS, CDR2 FNYEAQ. V shed 0 bases and J shed 4 bases, with 6 bases lying between them. The CDR3 is 14 amino acids. The CDR3 DNA reads as TGTGCCAGCAGCTTAGCAATGTTCACCGGGGAGCTGTTTTTT. Amino acids: CASSLAMFTGELFF.

V is TRBV11-3 and J is TRBJ2-2; maybe TRBD2 (6 bases). Germline CDR1 SGHNT, CDR2 YENEEA. V lost 2 bases, J lost 4 bases, and 14 bases lay in between. The CDR3 extends over 16 amino acids. The CDR3 loop is CASSLPGGTVTGELFF. The CDR3 coding sequence is TGTGCCAGCAGCTTACCGGGCGGGACGGTCACCGGGGAGCTGTTTTTT.

The rearrangement links TRBV11-1 to TRBJ2-7; 7 nucleotides line up with TRBD1. The germline V gene has CDR1 SGHAT and CDR2 FQDESV (reference sequence). The CDR3 is made up of 13 amino acids. V gave up 5 bases and J gave up 1 base; unmatched junction bases: 2. CDR3 residues: CASSRGQSYEQYF. The CDR3 region has the DNA TGTGCCAGCAGCCGGGGACAGTCCTACGAGCAGTACTTC.

This chain links TRBV19 with TRBJ1-2; TRBD1 agrees at 10 bases. CDR3 size: 13 residues. CDR1 LNHDA and CDR2 SQIVND come from the germline V gene (reference sequence). With 5 bases clipped from V and 4 bases from J, the junction kept 1 base outside the gene matches. CDR3 region: CASSGTGAYGYTF. The DNA of the CDR3 is TGTGCCAGTAGTGGGACAGGGGCCTATGGCTACACCTTC.

V gene TRBV2 combines with J gene TRBJ1-1; D possibly corresponds to TRBD1 (5 bases). Germline-derived CDR1 and CDR2 are SNHLY and FYNNEI. The CDR3 extends over 15 amino acids. The V gene lost 2 bases and the J gene lost 6 bases, with 16 bases spanning the gap. CDR3 DNA: TGTGCCAGCAGTGAAATGGGCAGGGTTGGGGCTGAAGCTTTCTTT. Translation gives CASSEMGRVGAEAFF.

The chain combines TRBV27 with TRBJ2-3; no clear D. The V and J ends lost 8 bases and 4 bases respectively, with 4 bases between them. Germline loops: CDR1 MNHEY, CDR2 SMNVEV (reference sequence). The CDR3 extends over 10 amino acids. CDR3 region: CASGPDTQYF. The CDR3 nucleotides read TGTGCCAGCGGGCCAGATACGCAGTATTTT.

The chain carries TRBV27 and TRBJ2-1; 7 bases are shared with TRBD2. V lost 6 bases and J lost 6; bases outside the gene matches: 11. Looked up from germline, CDR1 is MNHEY and CDR2 is SMNVEV (reference sequence). The CDR3 runs to 15 residues. The CDR3 nucleotides read TGTGCCAGCAGCCAAAGCGGGACGTTTGTCAATGAGCAGTTCTTC. Protein sequence: CASSQSGTFVNEQFF.

The chain joins TRBV7-2 to TRBJ1-2; TRBD1 is a possible D gene (6 bases). This CDR3 has 13 residues. In germline, CDR1 is SGHTA, CDR2 FQGNSA. V was trimmed by 2 bases and J by 7 bases, leaving 11 bases between them. CDR3 bases: TGTGCCAGCAGCTTATTCGGACAGACTGGCTACACCTTC. Protein: CASSLFGQTGYTF.

This chain connects TRBV15 to TRBJ2-5; D may be TRBD1 (5 bases). CDR3 length equals 14 residues. The germline V gene encodes CDR1 LNHNV and CDR2 YYDKDF (reference sequence). V was pared by 0 bases and J by 5 bases, with 10 bases between. The CDR3 sequence: CATSREGRVETQYF. CDR3 DNA: TGTGCCACCAGCAGAGAGGGCAGGGTCGAGACCCAGTACTTC. Complete variable domain (other parts from reference TRBV15 and TRBJ2-5): DAMVIQNPRYQVTQFGKPVTLSCSQTLNHNVMYWYQQKSSQAPKLLFHYYDKDFNNEADTPDNFQSRRPNTSFCFLDIRSPGLGDTAMYLCATSREGRVETQYFGPGTRLLVL.

J is TRBJ1-2 and V is TRBV2, with D possibly TRBD1 on 5 matching bases. CDR1 and CDR2 from the germline V gene are SNHLY and FYNNEI. Deletions cut 1 base from V and 7 bases from J, with 16 bases between. This CDR3 region has 15 residues. The DNA of the CDR3 is TGTGCCAGCAGTGAAGGGTTGGGGGAAAGCGGTGGCTACACCTTC. Translating gives CASSEGLGESGGYTF. The entire variable domain, with the rest obtained from reference TRBV2 and TRBJ1-2, is as follows: EPEVTQTPSHQVTQMGQEVILRCVPISNHLYFYWYRQILGQKVEFLVSFYNNEISEKSEIFDDQFSVERPDGSNFTLKIRSTKLEDSAMYFCASSEGLGESGGYTFGSGTRLTVV.

The rearrangement uses TRBV28 and TRBJ2-2; 14 bases map to TRBD2. J gave up 6 bases and V 4 bases, and 4 bases lay outside the gene matches. There are 16 residues in the CDR3. Looked up from germline, CDR1 is MDHEN and CDR2 is SYDVKM. The CDR3: CASSSRGLAGAGELFF. The CDR3 DNA follows: TGTGCCAGCAGTTCCAGGGGACTAGCGGGAGCCGGGGAGCTGTTTTTT. Full variable domain (remainder filled in from reference TRBV28 and TRBJ2-2): DVKVTQSSRYLVKRTGEKVFLECVQDMDHENMFWYRQDPGLGLRLIYFSYDVKMKEKGDIPEGYSVSREKKERFSLILESASTNQTSMYLCASSSRGLAGAGELFFGEGSRLTVL.

The rearrangement joins TRBV27 to TRBJ2-1; TRBD2 aligns across 11 bases. CDR3 length: 16 residues. Germline CDR1 reads MNHEY; CDR2 reads SMNVEV (reference sequence). With 5 bases clipped from V and 3 bases from J, the junction kept 6 bases outside the gene matches. The CDR3 bases are TGTGCCAGCAGTGACGGGACTAGCGGCTTCTACAATGAGCAGTTCTTC. It encodes CASSDGTSGFYNEQFF.

The chain links TRBV10-3 to TRBJ2-1, with D perhaps given as TRBD1 or TRBD2 (5 bases each). CDR3 length: 13 amino acids. V shed 8 bases and J shed 8 bases, with 16 bases lying between them. Germline CDR1 reads ENHRY; CDR2 reads SYGVKD. CDR3 in amino acids: CAIGTPSSDEQFF. CDR3 DNA: TGTGCCATCGGGACCCCATCCTCGGATGAGCAGTTCTTC.

The J gene is TRBJ1-3, the V gene TRBV7-8, with D unclear. This CDR3 is built from 15 residues. The V gene's germline CDR1 is SGHVS and CDR2 FQNEAQ. V lost 3 bases, J lost 2 bases, and 11 bases lay in between. This CDR3 reads CASSLGVYTGNTIYF. For the CDR3, the DNA is TGTGCCAGCAGCTTGGGAGTTTATACTGGAAACACCATATATTTT.

This chain uses TRBV6-4 with TRBJ1-3; no definite D call. Trimming took 6 bases from V and 0 from J, leaving 12 bases between them. CDR3 length: 15 residues. In germline, CDR1 is MRHNA, CDR2 SNTAGT. For the CDR3, the DNA is TGTGCCAGCAGAGTACCGGGATTCTCTGGAAACACCATATATTTT. It translates to CASRVPGFSGNTIYF.

This chain connects TRBV5-1 to TRBJ1-2, with 11 nucleotides matching TRBD1. Germline V gives CDR1 SGHRS, CDR2 YFSETQ. The CDR3 is made up of 14 amino acids. Germline trimming cut 0 bases from V and 7 bases from J; bases unmatched to any gene: 2. This CDR3 reads CASSLAGTGGGYTF. CDR3 bases: TGCGCCAGCAGCTTGGCGGGGACAGGGGGTGGCTACACCTTC.

This clone was picked up a small number of times. The V and J genes are TRBV2 and TRBJ2-7, with 7 bases identical to TRBD2. CDR1 and CDR2 (germline): SNHLY, FYNNEI. This CDR3 is 13 amino acids long. V gave up 7 bases and J gave up 6 bases; unmatched junction bases: 9. The CDR3 coding sequence is TGTGCCAGCAAACCCGGGAGGAGGTTCGAGCAGTACTTC. This codes for CASKPGRRFEQYF.

The chain carries TRBV2 and TRBJ2-5; D unclear. V was clipped by 6 bases and J by 5 bases, with 13 bases between them. The V gene's germline CDR1 is SNHLY and CDR2 FYNNEI. The CDR3 extends over 13 amino acids. The CDR3 DNA is TGTGCCAGCAGCCGGAAAGTCGGGGAGACCCAGTACTTC. Translated, it gives CASSRKVGETQYF.

This chain joins TRBV19 and TRBJ1-5, with D perhaps matching TRBD1 (5 bases). Trimming removed 11 bases at V and 7 bases at J, with 18 bases between. The CDR3 is made up of 13 amino acids. The V gene's germline CDR1 is LNHDA and CDR2 SQIVND (reference sequence). This CDR3 is CAAGQGRDQPQHF. The CDR3 DNA is TGTGCCGCGGGCCAGGGAAGGGACCAGCCCCAGCATTTT. The whole variable domain, filled in from reference TRBV19 and TRBJ1-5, reads DGGITQSPKYLFRKEGQNVTLSCEQNLNHDAMYWYRQDPGQGLRLIYYSQIVNDFQKGDIAEGYSVSREKKESFPLTVTSAQKNPTAFYLCAAGQGRDQPQHFGDGTRLSIL.